This T cell receptor beta chain was recovered during a study of regulatory T cells in long-lasting Graves disease. Looked up from germline, CDR1 is MRHNA and CDR2 is SNTAGT. This CDR3 contains 11 residues. The germline V and J ends were trimmed by 5 bases and 12 bases, with 11 bases remaining between them. Time point meaning: persistent/refractory GD, antithyroid drugs over 5 years with positive TRAb. Scientists built the TCR library using RNA that was extracted from PBMCs. This clonotype was seen once. HTBI primers from iRepertoire and Arm-PCR of CDR3 regions yielded the TCR beta libraries. TCRdb analysed the multiplex PCR reads with MiXCR anew, one entry per CDR3 protein. The data contain 400,000 to 500,000 distinct CDR3 sequences, approximately 23% of them seen just once; the ten biggest clones take up approximately 14%.

The input for sequencing was peripheral blood mononuclear cells (PBMCs), taken when the disease was refractory, from a patient treated with antithyroid drugs. The sequence was obtained from a female donor with Graves disease. The rearrangement uses TRBV6-4 and TRBJ2-1, with unresolved D. DNA for the CDR3: TGTGCCAGCAGTAACCCAAGGCGGCAGTTCTTC. It translates to CASSNPRRQFF.